Here is one TCR beta chain with its context. In the original analysis: Reference gene primer amplification in the assay estimated nucleated cell counts. The data were produced by immunoSEQ multiplex PCR, yet TCRdb's version contains in-frame clones alone and is incomplete. V and J calls and clone size come straight from that table; D and trimming were deduced from the DNA. The data show about 110,000 clones, almost 80% seen once. The V end lost 1 base, the J end lost 3 bases, and 7 bases lay between the germline ends. The CDR3 spans 13 residues. Germline CDR1 is SEHNR and CDR2 is FQNEAQ (reference sequence). The source of the sample is a study of blood T cell repertoires in COVID-19. Study-level background: The origin of the acute and convalescent COVID-19 samples was the United States, Italy and Spain. Sources were T cells, B-cell-depleted T cells, or PBMCs; the material itself was cDNA or gDNA.

The source of this sequence is a woman aged 80 or older with active or convalescent COVID-19. The J gene is TRBJ2-7, the V gene TRBV7-9, with D hard to call. Sequenced input: peripheral blood. The CDR3 coding sequence is TGTGCCAGCAGCTTAGAATCCCACTACGAGCAGTACTTC. Protein: CASSLESHYEQYF. Using reference TRBV7-9 and TRBJ2-7 for the parts outside the CDR3, the full variable domain is DTGVSQNPRHKITKRGQNVTFRCDPISEHNRLYWYRQTLGQGPEFLTYFQNEAQLEKSRLLSDRFSAERPKGSFSTLEIQRTEQGDSAMYLCASSLESHYEQYFGPGTRLTVT.